This T cell receptor beta chain was sequenced in a study of cytomegalovirus exposure and HLA in healthy donors. About the research overall: When 398 donors were genotyped, approximately 80% of them were found to fall in the Caucasian-associated ancestry cluster.

Overall study results and limits: While the bulk of TCR sequences proved rare, some public TCRs turned up in many donors. There were under 200 TCR beta chains listed as cytomegalovirus-associated. HLA restriction was apparent for most CMV-associated TCR beta chains in a later analysis.

Note on this clone: The antigen is undetermined.

The CDR3 has 14 amino acids. Germline V gene data show CDR1 as ENHRY and CDR2 as SYGVKD. Trimming took 4 bases from V and 4 from J, leaving 12 bases between them. The PCR was carried out with 60 Vbeta primers and 13 Jbeta primers. This table comes from immunoSEQ multiplex PCR, and its TCRdb copy is limited to in-frame clones, with some not included. This table has about 130,000 clones, over 75% appearing once. This receptor was taken from a man aged 30-40 years in good health and CMV-seronegative. The chain links TRBV10-3 to TRBJ2-3; D ambiguous. The sequenced material came from PBMCs. The DNA of the CDR3 is TGTGCCATCAGTGGTCCGCAGCAGGCAGATACGCAGTATTTT. This gives the protein CAISGPQQADTQYF.